What follows is one T cell receptor (beta chain) and its context. No antigen is known for it. The data were obtained in a study of cytomegalovirus exposure and HLA in healthy donors. Study information: A prior study identified 100 million to 130 million unique TCR beta sequences from some 200 million T cells. Most donors, less than 85% of around 400 genotyped, fell in the Caucasian-associated ancestry cluster.

This CDR3 comprises 13 residues. CDR1 and CDR2 (germline): SGHRS, YFSETQ. Trimming left V 4 bases short and J 4 bases short, with 9 bases between. Broader study findings: In a later analysis, TCR beta V- and J-gene trimming showed a link to a missense DCLRE1C variant.

The PCR had 60 Vbeta and 13 Jbeta primers. Using immunoSEQ multiplex PCR, the repertoire was profiled, and TCRdb retains in-frame clones only, with some absent. This sample's table reports some 53,000 clones. Healthy donors of bone marrow made up the group. The rearrangement joins TRBV5-1 to TRBJ1-5; D perhaps matches TRBD1 (5 bases). Material for sequencing was PBMCs. The origin of this receptor is a woman aged 55-75 years in good health and CMV-seropositive. CDR3 protein: CASSGGENQPQHF. CDR3 nucleotides: TGCGCCAGCAGCGGGGGGGAGAATCAGCCCCAGCATTTT.